One TCR beta chain is described in this entry. The data belong to a study of blood T cell repertoires in COVID-19. Produced via immunoSEQ multiplex PCR; TCRdb's table is partial and in-frame only. The sample carries 140,000 or so clones, roughly 80% recorded once. The study recruited exposed participants who had met a COVID-19 case within 2 weeks before entry. The CDR3 runs to 14 residues. Germline CDR1 and CDR2: SGHKS and YYEKEE (reference sequence). V dropped 0 bases and J dropped 8 bases, with 11 bases sitting between them. The chain uses TRBV5-5 and TRBJ1-4, with a weak D call TRBD1 (5 bases). The sequenced sample was PBMCs or T cells enriched from blood (not recorded which). The clonotype originates from a woman in her late teens or twenties who had been exposed to COVID-19. The CDR3 bases are TGTGCCAGCAGCTTGGCCAGGGTGGGGGAAAAACTGTTTTTT. It codes for CASSLARVGEKLFF.